A selection of T cell receptor beta chains follows, all from one sample in a study of regulatory T cells in long-lasting Graves disease. TCRdb recomputed calls from the multiplex PCR reads with MiXCR, one row per CDR3 protein. The sample holds 300,000 to 500,000 distinct CDR3 sequences, roughly 20% seen once. The specimen comprised peripheral blood mononuclear cells (PBMCs), sampled when the disease was refractory, from a patient treated with antithyroid drugs. These receptors were obtained from a female donor with Graves disease. CDR3s include the opening cysteine and the closing phenylalanine or tryptophan. D genes are given only for firm matches. A clone size is listed for some rows: how often the clone was seen (once, few, many), or a class if it is expanded.

j_call: TRBJ1-1
clone_size: NA
d_call: NA
v_call: TRBV7-9
cdr3_aa: CASSPLSGNTEAFF
cdr3_nt: TGTGCCAGCAGCCCTTTATCGGGGAACACTGAAGCTTTCTTT

j_call: TRBJ2-7
clone_size: once
d_call: TRBD2
v_call: TRBV6-1
cdr3_aa: CASAFLRAGGNYEQYF
cdr3_nt: TGTGCCAGCGCGTTTTTGCGAGCGGGAGGGAACTACGAGCAGTACTTC

j_call: TRBJ2-7
clone_size: NA
d_call: NA
v_call: TRBV20-1
cdr3_aa: CSARGPPDSYYEQYF
cdr3_nt: TGCAGTGCTAGAGGGCCCCCCGATTCATACTACGAGCAGTACTTC

j_call: TRBJ2-2
clone_size: NA
d_call: TRBD1
v_call: TRBV20-1
cdr3_aa: CSASEGQRNTGELFF
cdr3_nt: TGCAGTGCTAGCGAGGGACAGAGGAACACCGGGGAGCTGTTTTTT

j_call: TRBJ1-2
clone_size: many
d_call: TRBD1
v_call: TRBV3-1
cdr3_aa: CASSQDRSRGLGYTF
cdr3_nt: TGTGCCAGCAGCCAAGATCGAAGCAGGGGGCTGGGCTACACCTTC

j_call: TRBJ2-7
clone_size: many
d_call: NA
v_call: TRBV20-1
cdr3_aa: CSARVDSSYEQYF
cdr3_nt: TGCAGTGCTAGAGTAGACAGCTCCTACGAGCAGTACTTC

j_call: TRBJ2-5
clone_size: once
d_call: TRBD2
v_call: TRBV6-1
cdr3_aa: CASSVAGKETQYF
cdr3_nt: TGTGCCAGCAGTGTAGCGGGAAAAGAGACCCAGTACTTC

j_call: TRBJ1-5
clone_size: NA
d_call: NA
v_call: TRBV6-1
cdr3_aa: CASSVPRVPEWPQHF
cdr3_nt: TGTGCCAGCAGTGTACCCCGGGTTCCGGAATGGCCCCAGCATTTT

j_call: TRBJ1-1
clone_size: many
d_call: TRBD1
v_call: TRBV6-5
cdr3_aa: CASSYSQGAMNTEAFF
cdr3_nt: TGTGCCAGCAGTTACTCTCAGGGGGCCATGAACACTGAAGCTTTCTTT

j_call: TRBJ2-7
clone_size: many
d_call: TRBD2
v_call: TRBV10-2
cdr3_aa: CASIGPSGSYEQYF
cdr3_nt: TGCGCCAGCATAGGCCCTAGCGGGAGCTACGAGCAGTACTTC

j_call: TRBJ1-1
clone_size: few
d_call: NA
v_call: TRBV6-2/TRBV6-3
cdr3_aa: CASSYRVHTEAFF
cdr3_nt: TGTGCCAGCAGTTACAGGGTGCACACTGAAGCTTTCTTT

j_call: TRBJ2-5
clone_size: NA
d_call: TRBD1
v_call: TRBV18
cdr3_aa: CASSPPRGRGETQYF
cdr3_nt: TGTGCCAGCTCACCACCGAGGGGGCGCGGAGAGACCCAGTACTTC

j_call: TRBJ2-7
clone_size: few
d_call: TRBD1
v_call: TRBV29-1
cdr3_aa: CSVGTGNPYEQYF
cdr3_nt: TGCAGCGTCGGGACAGGGAACCCCTACGAGCAGTACTTC

j_call: TRBJ2-6
clone_size: many
d_call: NA
v_call: TRBV10-3
cdr3_aa: CAISGVGGNSGANVLTF
cdr3_nt: TGTGCCATCAGTGGAGTAGGGGGTAACTCTGGGGCCAACGTCCTGACTTTC

j_call: TRBJ1-1
clone_size: many
d_call: NA
v_call: TRBV11-2
cdr3_aa: CASSKPTRNTEAFF
cdr3_nt: TGTGCCAGCAGCAAACCGACGAGGAACACTGAAGCTTTCTTT

j_call: TRBJ1-1
clone_size: many
d_call: NA
v_call: TRBV7-3
cdr3_aa: CASSLTGDKNTEAFF
cdr3_nt: TGTGCCAGCAGCTTAACAGGCGATAAGAACACTGAAGCTTTCTTT

j_call: TRBJ2-2
clone_size: few
d_call: NA
v_call: TRBV7-2
cdr3_aa: CASSSRLIAGELFF
cdr3_nt: TGTGCCAGCAGCTCAAGACTAATAGCCGGGGAGCTGTTTTTT

j_call: TRBJ2-5
clone_size: NA
d_call: NA
v_call: TRBV18
cdr3_aa: CASSPIVSETQYF
cdr3_nt: TGTGCCAGCTCACCTATAGTTTCGGAGACCCAGTACTTC

j_call: TRBJ1-2
clone_size: many
d_call: NA
v_call: TRBV6-1
cdr3_aa: CASRNDNDYGYTF
cdr3_nt: TGTGCCAGCAGAAACGACAACGACTATGGCTACACCTTC

j_call: TRBJ2-1
clone_size: once
d_call: NA
v_call: TRBV13
cdr3_aa: CASSLAVTSYNEQFF
cdr3_nt: TGTGCCAGCAGCTTAGCGGTTACCTCCTACAATGAGCAGTTCTTC

j_call: TRBJ1-2
clone_size: many
d_call: NA
v_call: TRBV6-1
cdr3_aa: CASRETDPTVYGYTF
cdr3_nt: TGTGCCAGCAGAGAGACAGACCCCACTGTCTATGGCTACACCTTC

j_call: TRBJ2-5
clone_size: many
d_call: NA
v_call: TRBV11-2
cdr3_aa: CASMNWETQYF
cdr3_nt: TGTGCCAGCATGAATTGGGAGACCCAGTACTTC

j_call: TRBJ1-2
clone_size: NA
d_call: NA
v_call: TRBV20-1
cdr3_aa: CSAPRGASSYGYTF
cdr3_nt: TGCAGTGCCCCACGGGGGGCGAGTAGCTATGGCTACACCTTC

j_call: TRBJ2-2
clone_size: NA
d_call: NA
v_call: TRBV29-1
cdr3_aa: CSADLLRTGGDTNTGELCF
cdr3_nt: TGCAGCGCTGACTTACTAAGGACTGGCGGGGATACTAACACCGGGGAGCTGTGTTTT

j_call: TRBJ2-7
clone_size: many
d_call: TRBD2
v_call: TRBV27
cdr3_aa: CASSLSLFGGETYEQYF
cdr3_nt: TGTGCCAGCAGTTTATCCCTTTTTGGGGGGGAAACCTACGAGCAGTACTTC

j_call: TRBJ1-5
clone_size: NA
d_call: NA
v_call: TRBV7-9
cdr3_aa: CASSLYQPQHF
cdr3_nt: TGTGCCAGCAGCTTATATCAGCCCCAGCATTTT

j_call: TRBJ2-7
clone_size: NA
d_call: TRBD1
v_call: TRBV9
cdr3_aa: CASSPRRQGDWSYEQYF
cdr3_nt: TGTGCCAGCAGCCCCCGGCGACAGGGGGATTGGTCGTACGAGCAGTACTTC

j_call: TRBJ1-2
clone_size: few
d_call: NA
v_call: TRBV19
cdr3_aa: CASTNQGGPYGYTF
cdr3_nt: TGTGCCAGTACTAACCAAGGCGGCCCCTATGGCTACACCTTC

j_call: TRBJ1-6
clone_size: NA
d_call: NA
v_call: TRBV30
cdr3_aa: CAWSGDSTHSPLHF
cdr3_nt: TGTGCCTGGTCAGGCGACAGTACTCATTCACCCCTCCACTTT

j_call: TRBJ2-5
clone_size: many
d_call: TRBD2
v_call: TRBV3-1
cdr3_aa: CASSPLPIGTRGETQYF
cdr3_nt: TGTGCCAGCAGCCCCCTCCCAATCGGGACTAGAGGGGAGACCCAGTACTTC

j_call: TRBJ1-1
clone_size: many
d_call: NA
v_call: TRBV5-8
cdr3_aa: CASSSSRVLEAFF
cdr3_nt: TGTGCCAGCAGCTCCTCTAGAGTCCTGGAAGCTTTCTTT

j_call: TRBJ2-2
clone_size: few
d_call: TRBD2
v_call: TRBV5-1
cdr3_aa: CASSSATSGAPGELFF
cdr3_nt: TGCGCCAGCAGCTCGGCGACTAGCGGGGCCCCCGGGGAGCTGTTTTTT

j_call: TRBJ2-5
clone_size: NA
d_call: NA
v_call: TRBV4-3
cdr3_aa: CASSQTTGQGETQYF
cdr3_nt: TGCGCCAGCAGCCAAACGACCGGGCAGGGTGAGACCCAGTACTTC

j_call: TRBJ1-4
clone_size: NA
d_call: TRBD1
v_call: TRBV11-2
cdr3_aa: CASTHTRDRDEKLFF
cdr3_nt: TGTGCCAGCACCCATACCCGGGACAGGGACGAAAAACTGTTTTTT

j_call: TRBJ2-1
clone_size: NA
d_call: TRBD2
v_call: TRBV6-1
cdr3_aa: CASNPGAGAVEQFF
cdr3_nt: TGTGCCAGCAATCCTGGAGCGGGAGCGGTTGAGCAGTTCTTC

j_call: TRBJ2-5
clone_size: many
d_call: TRBD2
v_call: TRBV11-1
cdr3_aa: CASSIGTSGSTIQETQYF
cdr3_nt: TGTGCCAGCAGCATCGGGACTAGCGGGAGTACCATCCAAGAGACCCAGTACTTC

j_call: TRBJ1-5
clone_size: many
d_call: TRBD1
v_call: TRBV12-3/TRBV12-4
cdr3_aa: CASSRDREGDQPQHF
cdr3_nt: TGTGCCAGCAGTAGGGACAGGGAGGGGGATCAGCCCCAGCATTTT

j_call: TRBJ2-7
clone_size: NA
d_call: NA
v_call: TRBV7-9
cdr3_aa: CASSPPTVDEQYF
cdr3_nt: TGTGCCAGCAGCCCGCCGACAGTCGACGAGCAGTACTTC

j_call: TRBJ1-4
clone_size: few
d_call: NA
v_call: TRBV3-1
cdr3_aa: CASSQSTGSSNEKLFF
cdr3_nt: TGTGCCAGCAGCCAGTCTACAGGGAGCTCTAATGAAAAACTGTTTTTT

j_call: TRBJ2-6
clone_size: few
d_call: NA
v_call: TRBV19
cdr3_aa: CASSIGQGISSGANVLTF
cdr3_nt: TGTGCCAGTAGTATAGGGCAGGGGATTAGCTCTGGGGCCAACGTCCTGACTTTC